This T cell receptor beta chain was profiled in a study of cytomegalovirus exposure and HLA in healthy donors. Study overall: From donors who were HLA-typed, an early data release held 70 million to 90 million unique TCRs.

This CDR3 comprises 12 residues. Germline V gene sequence: CDR1 SGHDT, CDR2 YYEEEE. This PCR relied on a set of 60 Vbeta primers and 13 Jbeta primers. Clones were read by immunoSEQ multiplex PCR, and TCRdb kept only the in-frame ones, dropping some. In the table there are about 170,000 clones, about two thirds of which are singletons. This chain links TRBV5-6 with TRBJ2-5; D gene ambiguous. The J call may be faulty, since TRBJ2-7 better matches the DNA end. This sequence was found in a human donor in good health. Sequencing used PBMCs. CDR3 nucleotides: TGTGCCAGCAGCTTGACAGACTACGAGCAGTACTTC. It translates to CASSLTDYEQYF.